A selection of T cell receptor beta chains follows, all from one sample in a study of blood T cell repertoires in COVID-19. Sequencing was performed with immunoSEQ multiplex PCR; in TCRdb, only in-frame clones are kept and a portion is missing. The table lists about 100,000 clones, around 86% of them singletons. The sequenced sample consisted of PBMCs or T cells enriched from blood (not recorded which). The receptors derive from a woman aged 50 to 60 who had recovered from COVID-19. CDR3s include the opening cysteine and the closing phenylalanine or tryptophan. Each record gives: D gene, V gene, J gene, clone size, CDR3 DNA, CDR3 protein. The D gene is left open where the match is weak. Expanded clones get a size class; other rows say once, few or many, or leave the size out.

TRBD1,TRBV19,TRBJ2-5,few,TGTGCCAGTAGTTCAACAGGGGTTAAATTACAAGAGACCCAGTACTTC,CASSSTGVKLQETQYF
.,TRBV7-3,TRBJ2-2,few,TGTGCCAGCAGCCCGCAGGGGACCGGGGAGCTGTTTTTT,CASSPQGTGELFF
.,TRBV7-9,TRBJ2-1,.,TGTGCCAGCAGCTTATACGGGGGCTACAATGAGCAGTTCTTC,CASSLYGGYNEQFF
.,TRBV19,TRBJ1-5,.,TGTGCCAGTAGTCAGAGACAGGCCAATCAGCCCCAGCATTTT,CASSQRQANQPQHF
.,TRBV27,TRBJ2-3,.,TGTGCCAGCAGCCCCATTGGGGGGGCCACAGATACGCAGTATTTT,CASSPIGGATDTQYF
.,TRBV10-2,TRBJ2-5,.,TGCGCCACCCGGTCGGGGGTATGGCAAGAGACCCAGTACTTC,CATRSGVWQETQYF
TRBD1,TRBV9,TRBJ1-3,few,TGTGCCAGCAGCGCGCAGGGGGCTGGGGACACCATATATTTT,CASSAQGAGDTIYF
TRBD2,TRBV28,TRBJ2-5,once,TGTGCCAGCAGTTTATCTAGCGGGAACCAAGAGACCCAGTACTTC,CASSLSSGNQETQYF
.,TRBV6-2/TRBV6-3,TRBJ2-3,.,TGTGCCAGCAGTTACCCGCACGGGCGCGGGCGTTCCGCCACAGATACGCAGTATTTT,CASSYPHGRGRSATDTQYF
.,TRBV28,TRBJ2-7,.,TGTGCCAGCAGTCCAACAGGAGCGAAACAATACGAGCAGTACTTC,CASSPTGAKQYEQYF
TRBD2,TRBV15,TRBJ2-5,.,TGTGCCACCAGCAGAGATGGGGCGGGAGGGTACCAAGAGACCCAGTACTTC,CATSRDGAGGYQETQYF
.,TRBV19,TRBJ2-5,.,TGTGCCAGTAGTCCCGGGTCAGAGACCCAGTACTTC,CASSPGSETQYF
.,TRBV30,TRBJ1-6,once,TGTGCCTGGAGGGGGGGGATGGGAGATAATTCACCCCTCCACTTT,CAWRGGMGDNSPLHF
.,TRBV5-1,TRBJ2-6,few,TGCGCCAGCAGCTTGGATCCGTCTGGGGCCAACGTCCTGACTTTC,CASSLDPSGANVLTF
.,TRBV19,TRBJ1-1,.,TGTGCCTCCAATCGCGAGGGCCGAGCTGAAGCTTTCTTT,CASNREGRAEAFF
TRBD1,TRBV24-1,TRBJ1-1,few,TGTGCCACCAGTGAGACAGGGGCGACGAACACTGAAGCTTTCTTT,CATSETGATNTEAFF
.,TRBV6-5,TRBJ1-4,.,TGTGCCAGCAGTTACTCAGGACTGAATGAAAAACTGTTTTTT,CASSYSGLNEKLFF
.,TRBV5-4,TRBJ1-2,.,TGTGCCAGCAGCTTTAGTCCCATAGCTAACTATGGCTACACCTTC,CASSFSPIANYGYTF
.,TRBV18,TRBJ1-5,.,TGTGCCAGCTCGCTGTTGAGGGCGGACTCACCGCCCCAGCATTTT,CASSLLRADSPPQHF
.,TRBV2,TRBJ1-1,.,TGTGCCAGCATTATTGGGACGGGAGGCACTGAAGCTTTCTTT,CASIIGTGGTEAFF
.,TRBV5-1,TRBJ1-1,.,TGCGCCAGCAGCTGGGGGCCGACAGTGAACACTGAAGCTTTCTTT,CASSWGPTVNTEAFF
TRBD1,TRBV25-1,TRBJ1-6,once,TGTGCCAGCAGTGAGTTCAGGGGGCAGGGATCACCCCTCCACTTT,CASSEFRGQGSPLHF